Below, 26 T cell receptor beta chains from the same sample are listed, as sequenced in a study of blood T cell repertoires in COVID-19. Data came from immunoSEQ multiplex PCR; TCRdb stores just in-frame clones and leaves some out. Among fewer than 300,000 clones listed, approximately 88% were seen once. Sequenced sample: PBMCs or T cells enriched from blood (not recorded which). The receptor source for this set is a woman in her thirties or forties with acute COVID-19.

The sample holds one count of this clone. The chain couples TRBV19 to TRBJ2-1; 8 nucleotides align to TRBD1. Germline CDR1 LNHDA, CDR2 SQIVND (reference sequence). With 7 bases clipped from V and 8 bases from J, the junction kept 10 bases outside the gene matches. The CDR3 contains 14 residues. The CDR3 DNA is TGTGCCAGTACCATCGACAGGGGCGGGGATGAGCAGTTCTTC. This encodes CASTIDRGGDEQFF.

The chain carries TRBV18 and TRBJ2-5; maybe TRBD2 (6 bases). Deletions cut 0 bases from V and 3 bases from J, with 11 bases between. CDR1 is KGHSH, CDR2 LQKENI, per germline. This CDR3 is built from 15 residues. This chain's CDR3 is CASSPPRTGEETQYF. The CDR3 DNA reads TGTGCCAGCTCACCACCGCGAACGGGGGAAGAGACCCAGTACTTC.

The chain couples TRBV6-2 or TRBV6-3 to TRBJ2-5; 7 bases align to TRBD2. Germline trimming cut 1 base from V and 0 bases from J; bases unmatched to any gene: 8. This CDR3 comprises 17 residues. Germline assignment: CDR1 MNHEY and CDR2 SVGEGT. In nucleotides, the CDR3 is TGTGCCAGCAGTTACTTTCTGGGGGAGGGCCACCAAGAGACCCAGTACTTC. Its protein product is CASSYFLGEGHQETQYF.

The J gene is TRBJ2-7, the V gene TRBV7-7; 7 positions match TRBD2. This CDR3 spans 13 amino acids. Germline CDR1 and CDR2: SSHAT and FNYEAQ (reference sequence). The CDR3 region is CASLSGTPYEQYV. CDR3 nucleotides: TGTGCTAGCCTCAGCGGGACTCCCTACGAGCAGTACGTC.

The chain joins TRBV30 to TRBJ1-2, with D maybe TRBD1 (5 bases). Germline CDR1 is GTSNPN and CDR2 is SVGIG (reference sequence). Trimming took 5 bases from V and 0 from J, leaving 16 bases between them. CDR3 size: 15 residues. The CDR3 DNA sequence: TGTGCCTGGGAGGGGAAAGACTCCTCTAACTATGGCTACACCTTC. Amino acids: CAWEGKDSSNYGYTF.

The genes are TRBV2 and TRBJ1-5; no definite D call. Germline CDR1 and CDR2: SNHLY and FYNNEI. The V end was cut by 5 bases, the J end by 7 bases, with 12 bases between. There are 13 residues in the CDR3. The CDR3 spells CASSSTGRQPQHF. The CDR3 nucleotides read TGTGCCAGCAGTTCAACCGGGAGACAGCCCCAGCATTTT.

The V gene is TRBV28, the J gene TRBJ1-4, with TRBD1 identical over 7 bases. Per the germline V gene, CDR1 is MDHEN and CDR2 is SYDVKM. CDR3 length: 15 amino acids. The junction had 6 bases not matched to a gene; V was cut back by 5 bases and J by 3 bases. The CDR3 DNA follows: TGTGCCAGCAGTCATCCCCAGGGGGCTAATGAAAAACTGTTTTTT. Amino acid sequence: CASSHPQGANEKLFF. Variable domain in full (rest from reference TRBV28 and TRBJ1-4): DVKVTQSSRYLVKRTGEKVFLECVQDMDHENMFWYRQDPGLGLRLIYFSYDVKMKEKGDIPEGYSVSREKKERFSLILESASTNQTSMYLCASSHPQGANEKLFFGSGTQLSVL.

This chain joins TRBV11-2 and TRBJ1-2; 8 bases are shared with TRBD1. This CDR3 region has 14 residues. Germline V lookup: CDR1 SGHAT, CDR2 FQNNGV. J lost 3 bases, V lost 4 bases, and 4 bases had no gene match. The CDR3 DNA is TGTGCCAGCAGCTCATTGACAGGGGACTATGGCTACACCTTC. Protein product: CASSSLTGDYGYTF. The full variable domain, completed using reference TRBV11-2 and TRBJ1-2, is EAGVAQSPRYKIIEKRQSVAFWCNPISGHATLYWYQQILGQGPKLLIQFQNNGVVDDSQLPKDRFSAERLKGVDSTLKIQPAKLEDSAVYLCASSSLTGDYGYTFGSGTRLTVV.

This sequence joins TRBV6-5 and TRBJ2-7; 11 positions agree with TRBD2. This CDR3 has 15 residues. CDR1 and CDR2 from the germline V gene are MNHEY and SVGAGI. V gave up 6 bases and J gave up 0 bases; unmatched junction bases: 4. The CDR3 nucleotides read TGTGCCAGCAGCCCAACTAGCGGGAGCTCCTACGAGCAGTACGTC. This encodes CASSPTSGSSYEQYV.

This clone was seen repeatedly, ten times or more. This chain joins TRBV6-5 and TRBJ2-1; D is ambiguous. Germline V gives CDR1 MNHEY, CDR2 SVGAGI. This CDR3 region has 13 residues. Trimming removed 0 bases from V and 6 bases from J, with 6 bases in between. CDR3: CASSYSGSNEQFF. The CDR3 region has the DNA TGTGCCAGCAGTTACTCTGGCTCCAATGAGCAGTTCTTC.

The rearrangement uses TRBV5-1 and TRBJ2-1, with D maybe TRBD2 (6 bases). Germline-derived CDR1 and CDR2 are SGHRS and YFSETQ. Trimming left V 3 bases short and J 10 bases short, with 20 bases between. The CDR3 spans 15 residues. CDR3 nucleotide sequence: TGCGCCAGCAGCTATGCCGGGACTGGAGGTAAGGAGCAGTTCTTC. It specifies CASSYAGTGGKEQFF.

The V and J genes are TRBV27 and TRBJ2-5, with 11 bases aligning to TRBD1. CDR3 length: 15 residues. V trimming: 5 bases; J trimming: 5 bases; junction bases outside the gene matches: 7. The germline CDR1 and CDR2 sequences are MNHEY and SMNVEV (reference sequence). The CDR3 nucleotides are TGTGCCAGCAGTGGGACAGGGGGATTTGGGGAGACCCAGTACTTC. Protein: CASSGTGGFGETQYF.

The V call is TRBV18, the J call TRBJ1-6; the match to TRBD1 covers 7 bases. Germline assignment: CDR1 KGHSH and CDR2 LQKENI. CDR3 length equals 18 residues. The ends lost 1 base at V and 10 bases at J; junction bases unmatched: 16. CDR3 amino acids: CASSPRSPGQGVFSPLHF. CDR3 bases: TGTGCCAGCTCACCACGTTCTCCAGGGCAGGGGGTTTTCTCACCCCTCCACTTT.

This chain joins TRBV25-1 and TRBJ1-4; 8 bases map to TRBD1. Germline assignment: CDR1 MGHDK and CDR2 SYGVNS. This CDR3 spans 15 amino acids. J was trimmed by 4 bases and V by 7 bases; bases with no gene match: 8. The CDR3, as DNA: TGTGCCAGCACCCTTGGACAGGGCCTTAATGAAAAACTGTTTTTT. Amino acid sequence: CASTLGQGLNEKLFF. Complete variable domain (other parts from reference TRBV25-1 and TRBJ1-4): EADIYQTPRYLVIGTGKKITLECSQTMGHDKMYWYQQDPGMELHLIHYSYGVNSTEKGDLSSESTVSRIRTEHFPLTLESARPSHTSQYLCASTLGQGLNEKLFFGSGTQLSVL.

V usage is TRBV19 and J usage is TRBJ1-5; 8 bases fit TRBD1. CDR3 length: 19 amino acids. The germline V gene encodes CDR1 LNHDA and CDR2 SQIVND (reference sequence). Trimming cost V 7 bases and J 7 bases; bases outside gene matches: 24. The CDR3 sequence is CASTSLRGSGQGVGQPQHF. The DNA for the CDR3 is TGTGCCAGTACCTCCCTTCGTGGCTCCGGACAGGGTGTGGGGCAGCCCCAGCATTTT.

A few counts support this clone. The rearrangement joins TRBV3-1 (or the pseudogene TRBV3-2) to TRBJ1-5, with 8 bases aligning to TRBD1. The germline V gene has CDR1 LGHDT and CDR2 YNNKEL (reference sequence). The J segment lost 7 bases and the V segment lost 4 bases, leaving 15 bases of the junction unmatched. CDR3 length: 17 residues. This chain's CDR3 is CASSPEPGQETRQPQHF. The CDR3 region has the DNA TGTGCCAGCAGCCCTGAGCCGGGACAGGAGACTCGGCAGCCCCAGCATTTT.

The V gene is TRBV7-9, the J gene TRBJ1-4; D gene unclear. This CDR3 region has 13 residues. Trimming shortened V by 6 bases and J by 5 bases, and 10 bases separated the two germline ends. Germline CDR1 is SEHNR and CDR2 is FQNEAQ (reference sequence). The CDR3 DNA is TGTGCCAGCAGACAAGAGGGAAATGAAAAACTGTTTTTT. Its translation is CASRQEGNEKLFF.

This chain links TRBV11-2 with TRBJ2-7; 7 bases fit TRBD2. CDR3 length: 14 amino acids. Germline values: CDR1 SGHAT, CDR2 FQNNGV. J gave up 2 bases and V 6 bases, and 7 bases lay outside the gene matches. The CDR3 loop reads CASRRLAATYEQYF. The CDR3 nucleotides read TGTGCCAGCAGGAGGCTAGCGGCCACCTACGAGCAGTACTTC. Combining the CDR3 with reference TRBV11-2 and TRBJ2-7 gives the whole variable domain EAGVAQSPRYKIIEKRQSVAFWCNPISGHATLYWYQQILGQGPKLLIQFQNNGVVDDSQLPKDRFSAERLKGVDSTLKIQPAKLEDSAVYLCASRRLAATYEQYFGPGTRLTVT.

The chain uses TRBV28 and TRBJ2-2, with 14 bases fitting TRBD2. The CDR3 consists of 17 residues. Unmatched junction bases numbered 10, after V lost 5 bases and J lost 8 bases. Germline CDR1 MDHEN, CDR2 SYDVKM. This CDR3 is CASSGTSGSPPSGELFF. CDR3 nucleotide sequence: TGTGCCAGCAGTGGGACTAGCGGGAGCCCCCCCTCGGGGGAGCTGTTTTTT.

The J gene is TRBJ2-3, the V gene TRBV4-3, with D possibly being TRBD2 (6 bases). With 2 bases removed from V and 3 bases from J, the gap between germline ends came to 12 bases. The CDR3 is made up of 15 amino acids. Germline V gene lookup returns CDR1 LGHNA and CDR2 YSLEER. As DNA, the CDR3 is TGCGCCAGCAGCCAAAAATGGGCGGGGACAGATACGCAGTATTTT. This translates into CASSQKWAGTDTQYF.

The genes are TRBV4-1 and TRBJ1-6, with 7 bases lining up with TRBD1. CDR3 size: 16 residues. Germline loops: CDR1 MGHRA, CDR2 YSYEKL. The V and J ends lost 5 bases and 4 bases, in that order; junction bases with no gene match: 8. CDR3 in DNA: TGCGCCAGCAGCACCGACAGGGTACTTTATAATTCACCCCTCCACTTT. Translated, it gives CASSTDRVLYNSPLHF.

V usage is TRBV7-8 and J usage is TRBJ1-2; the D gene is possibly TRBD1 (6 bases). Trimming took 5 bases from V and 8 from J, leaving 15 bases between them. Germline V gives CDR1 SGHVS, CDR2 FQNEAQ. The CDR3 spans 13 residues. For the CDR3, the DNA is TGTGCCAGCAGCCCCGGCGCAGGGGAAGGCTACACCTTC. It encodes CASSPGAGEGYTF.

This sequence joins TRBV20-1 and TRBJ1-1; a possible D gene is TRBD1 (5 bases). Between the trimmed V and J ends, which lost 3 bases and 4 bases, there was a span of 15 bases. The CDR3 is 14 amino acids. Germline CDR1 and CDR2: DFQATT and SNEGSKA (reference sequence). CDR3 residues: CSASPPVGVTEAFF. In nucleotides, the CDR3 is TGCAGTGCTAGTCCGCCGGTAGGGGTCACTGAAGCTTTCTTT.

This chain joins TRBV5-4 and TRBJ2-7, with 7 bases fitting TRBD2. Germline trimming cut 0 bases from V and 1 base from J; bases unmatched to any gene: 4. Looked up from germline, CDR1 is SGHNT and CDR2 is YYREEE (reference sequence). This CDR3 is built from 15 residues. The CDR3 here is CASSLAPSGSYEQYV. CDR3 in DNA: TGTGCCAGCAGCTTGGCCCCTAGCGGATCCTACGAGCAGTACGTC.

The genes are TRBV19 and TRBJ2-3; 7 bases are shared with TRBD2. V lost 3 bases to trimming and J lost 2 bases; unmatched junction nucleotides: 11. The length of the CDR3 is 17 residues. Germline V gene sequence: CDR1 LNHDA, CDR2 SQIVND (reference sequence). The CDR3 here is CASSIFSAGAFTDTQYF. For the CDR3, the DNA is TGTGCCAGTAGTATTTTTTCGGCGGGAGCTTTCACAGATACGCAGTATTTT. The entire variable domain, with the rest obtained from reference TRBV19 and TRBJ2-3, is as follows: DGGITQSPKYLFRKEGQNVTLSCEQNLNHDAMYWYRQDPGQGLRLIYYSQIVNDFQKGDIAEGYSVSREKKESFPLTVTSAQKNPTAFYLCASSIFSAGAFTDTQYFGPGTRLTVL.

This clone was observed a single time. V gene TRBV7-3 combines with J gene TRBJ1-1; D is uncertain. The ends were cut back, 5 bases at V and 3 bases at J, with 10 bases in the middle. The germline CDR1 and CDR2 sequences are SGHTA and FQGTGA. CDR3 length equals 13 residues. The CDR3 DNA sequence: TGTGCCAGCAGCCCTGCGGGAGACACTGAAGCTTTCTTT. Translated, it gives CASSPAGDTEAFF.